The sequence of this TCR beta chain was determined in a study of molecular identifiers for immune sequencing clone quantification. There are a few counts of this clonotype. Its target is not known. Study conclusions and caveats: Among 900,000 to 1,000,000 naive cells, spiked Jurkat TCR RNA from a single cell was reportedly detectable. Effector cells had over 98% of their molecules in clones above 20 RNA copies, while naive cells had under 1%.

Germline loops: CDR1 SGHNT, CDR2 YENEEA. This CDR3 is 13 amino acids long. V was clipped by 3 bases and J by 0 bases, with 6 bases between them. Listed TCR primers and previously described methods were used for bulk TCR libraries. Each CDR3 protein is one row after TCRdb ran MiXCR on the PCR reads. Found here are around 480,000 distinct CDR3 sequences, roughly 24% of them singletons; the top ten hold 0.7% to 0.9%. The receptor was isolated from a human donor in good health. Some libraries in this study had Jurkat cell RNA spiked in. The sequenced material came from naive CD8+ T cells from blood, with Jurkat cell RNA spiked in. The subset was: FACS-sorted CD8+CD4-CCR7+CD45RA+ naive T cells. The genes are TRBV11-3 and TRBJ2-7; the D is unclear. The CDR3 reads CASSLATSYEQYF. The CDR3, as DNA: TGTGCCAGCAGCTTGGCCACCTCCTACGAGCAGTACTTC.